This entry lists 19 T cell receptor beta chains sequenced from one sample in a study of blood T cell repertoires in COVID-19. Assay used: immunoSEQ multiplex PCR; TCRdb lists only in-frame clones, some missing. This repertoire shows roughly 120,000 clones, over 60% found once; its top ten account for around 4.7%. Sequences were obtained from peripheral blood. Receptors were obtained from a human donor in a cohort sampled during active or convalescent COVID-19.

The chain couples TRBV11-2 to TRBJ2-7; D not resolved. There are 11 residues in the CDR3. Between the trimmed V and J ends, which lost 3 bases and 4 bases, there was a span of 4 bases. Germline CDR1 is SGHAT and CDR2 is FQNNGV. The CDR3 loop is CASSFYYEQYF. Here the CDR3 DNA reads TGTGCCAGCAGCTTCTATTACGAGCAGTACTTC. Combining the CDR3 with reference TRBV11-2 and TRBJ2-7 gives the whole variable domain EAGVAQSPRYKIIEKRQSVAFWCNPISGHATLYWYQQILGQGPKLLIQFQNNGVVDDSQLPKDRFSAERLKGVDSTLKIQPAKLEDSAVYLCASSFYYEQYFGPGTRLTVT.

The J gene is TRBJ1-4, the V gene TRBV19; 9 bases agree with TRBD1. The CDR3 spans 15 residues. The germline V gene has CDR1 LNHDA and CDR2 SQIVND (reference sequence). The V and J ends lost 7 bases and 4 bases, in that order; junction bases with no gene match: 7. CDR3 DNA sequence: TGTGCCAGTACCCGCCGGGACAGGGTTAATGAAAAACTGTTTTTT. This gives the protein CASTRRDRVNEKLFF.

Written as DNA, the CDR3 is TGTGCCAGCAGCGCAGCAGGACTAGTAGGTAATGAGCAGTTCTTC. Its protein product is CASSAAGLVGNEQFF. The chain employs TRBV7-3 and TRBJ2-1, with 7 bases identical to TRBD2. CDR3 size: 15 residues. Germline V gene data show CDR1 as SGHTA and CDR2 as FQGTGA. Unmatched junction bases numbered 11, after V lost 5 bases and J lost 7 bases.

The chain combines TRBV18 with TRBJ1-1; a weak D match, TRBD1 (6 bases). This CDR3 is 16 amino acids long. In germline, CDR1 is KGHSH, CDR2 LQKENI. V shed 3 bases and J shed 5 bases, with 19 bases lying between them. CDR3 coding DNA: TGTGCCAGCTCACCCACGCGGGTTCAGGGGATGACTGAAGCTTTCTTT. Residues: CASSPTRVQGMTEAFF.

The chain links TRBV19 to TRBJ2-7; maybe TRBD1 (6 bases). The CDR3 consists of 13 residues. The V gene's germline CDR1 is LNHDA and CDR2 SQIVND (reference sequence). The germline V and J ends were trimmed by 8 bases and 3 bases, with 14 bases remaining between them. DNA for the CDR3: TGTGCCAGTCGCCAGGGGAGCCGCTACGAGCAGTACTTC. It is translated as CASRQGSRYEQYF.

In its sample, this clone was seen a few times. This chain links TRBV27 with TRBJ2-7, with a tentative D call TRBD2 (6 bases). Trimming pared 6 bases from V and 3 bases from J, leaving 12 bases between. The germline CDR1 and CDR2 sequences are MNHEY and SMNVEV (reference sequence). The CDR3 loop spans 13 amino acids. This chain's CDR3 is CASRTTGVYEQYF. CDR3 DNA: TGTGCCAGCAGGACGACGGGAGTCTACGAGCAGTACTTC.

This clone was observed a single time. The rearrangement links TRBV10-3 to TRBJ2-7; D may be TRBD2 (6 bases). The germline V and J ends were trimmed by 8 bases and 4 bases, with 18 bases remaining between them. There are 14 residues in the CDR3. CDR1 and CDR2 (germline): ENHRY, SYGVKD. The chain's CDR3 is CAIGGWSGGYEQYF. The CDR3 nucleotides are TGTGCCATCGGGGGATGGAGTGGAGGGTACGAGCAGTACTTC.

CDR3 coding DNA: TGTGCCAGCAGTTACGGGGGCTTTAATGAAAAACTGTTTTTT. As protein: CASSYGGFNEKLFF. V gene TRBV6-5 combines with J gene TRBJ1-4; tentative D call: TRBD1 (6 bases). Germline V lookup: CDR1 MNHEY, CDR2 SVGAGI. The CDR3 contains 14 residues. Between the trimmed V and J ends, which lost 2 bases and 4 bases, there was a span of 8 bases.

V is TRBV2 and J is TRBJ1-2; 9 nucleotides line up with TRBD1. V gave up 11 bases and J gave up 8 bases; unmatched junction bases: 21. Germline CDR1 reads SNHLY; CDR2 reads FYNNEI. The CDR3 covers 16 residues. CDR3: CASNQPGQGNYAGYTF. The CDR3 nucleotides read TGTGCCTCAAATCAACCCGGACAGGGGAATTATGCGGGCTACACCTTC.

The V and J genes are TRBV19 and TRBJ2-7; D gene unclear. The V end lost 2 bases, the J end lost 4 bases, and 12 bases lay between the germline ends. Germline values: CDR1 LNHDA, CDR2 SQIVND (reference sequence). CDR3 size: 14 residues. This CDR3 is CASSISRGRYEQYF. CDR3 nucleotides: TGTGCCAGTAGTATATCTAGAGGCCGTTACGAGCAGTACTTC.

This clone occurred a few times. This chain uses TRBV5-1 with TRBJ2-6, with D possibly TRBD2 on 5 matching bases. From germline, CDR1 is SGHRS and CDR2 YFSETQ. V was pared by 7 bases and J by 0 bases, with 17 bases between. The CDR3 has 17 amino acids. This CDR3 is CASRRGIQRSGANVLTF. The CDR3 nucleotides read TGCGCCAGCCGGCGAGGGATTCAACGCTCTGGGGCCAACGTCCTGACTTTC.

The chain carries TRBV28 and TRBJ2-2, with D unresolved. The CDR3 consists of 12 residues. Trimming shortened V by 6 bases and J by 5 bases, and 7 bases separated the two germline ends. Germline V lookup: CDR1 MDHEN, CDR2 SYDVKM. This chain's CDR3 is CASRFNTGELFF. In DNA form, the CDR3 reads TGTGCCAGCAGATTTAATACCGGGGAGCTGTTTTTT.

The chain links TRBV7-2 to TRBJ2-3, with TRBD2 matching over 12 bases. CDR3 length: 17 residues. Germline assignment: CDR1 SGHTA and CDR2 FQGNSA. Trimming removed 2 bases from V and 3 bases from J; junction bases left unmatched: 6. The DNA for the CDR3 is TGTGCCAGCAGCTTACTTACTAGCGGGAGGAGAACAGATACGCAGTATTTT. The encoded protein is CASSLLTSGRRTDTQYF. The full variable domain, completed using reference TRBV7-2 and TRBJ2-3, is GAGVSQSPSNKVTEKGKDVELRCDPISGHTALYWYRQSLGQGLEFLIYFQGNSAPDKSGLPSDRFSAERTGGSVSTLTIQRTQQEDSAVYLCASSLLTSGRRTDTQYFGPGTRLTVL.

This clone was seen a few times. The chain links TRBV10-3 to TRBJ2-1, with TRBD1 as a possible D gene (5 bases). Germline CDR1 ENHRY, CDR2 SYGVKD. The germline V and J ends were trimmed by 6 bases and 10 bases, with 13 bases remaining between them. There are 12 residues in the CDR3. The CDR3 DNA reads as TGTGCCATCAGCCCGACAGTTGTAGAGCAGTTCTTC. This encodes CAISPTVVEQFF.

The V call is TRBV29-1, the J call TRBJ1-2; TRBD1 matches 8 bases. Trimming took 2 bases from V and 5 from J; bases not matched to a gene: 7. This CDR3 has 14 amino acids. CDR1 is SQVTM and CDR2 is ANQGSEA in the germline V gene. CDR3 nucleotide sequence: TGCAGCGTTGAATCGACAGGGGAGAAGTATGGCTACACCTTC. Translating it yields CSVESTGEKYGYTF.

V gene TRBV24-1 combines with J gene TRBJ1-1; D unresolved. Germline assignment: CDR1 KGHDR and CDR2 SFDVKD. V was trimmed by 7 bases and J by 1 base, leaving 9 bases between them. The CDR3 is 13 residues long. The CDR3 DNA reads TGTGCCACCAGGAGCCCCTGGAACACTGAAGCTTTCTTT. Protein: CATRSPWNTEAFF.

This chain's CDR3 is CASSYSTGGETQYF. The CDR3 coding sequence is TGTGCCAGCAGTTACTCTACAGGGGGAGAGACCCAGTACTTC. The rearrangement links TRBV6-2 or TRBV6-3 to TRBJ2-5; 8 bases are shared with TRBD1. CDR1 is MNHEY, CDR2 SVGEGT, per germline. The CDR3 sequence is 14 residues long. V lost 0 bases, J lost 4 bases, and 1 base stayed unmatched.

The chain has TRBV29-1 and TRBJ2-7; possible D gene TRBD1, 5 bases. Germline CDR1 reads SQVTM; CDR2 reads ANQGSEA. Deletions cut 0 bases from V and 10 bases from J, with 7 bases between. This CDR3 region has 10 residues. The CDR3 loop reads CSVEDREQYF. The CDR3 coding sequence is TGCAGCGTTGAAGACAGGGAACAGTACTTC.

The chain is built from TRBV29-1 and TRBJ2-1, with no clear D. V was shortened by 7 bases and J by 3 bases, with 13 bases between the two germline ends. The CDR3 spans 13 residues. CDR1 is SQVTM and CDR2 is ANQGSEA in the germline V gene. CDR3 bases: TGCAGCGCGATACGCGGAGACTACAATGAGCAGTTCTTC. It specifies CSAIRGDYNEQFF.